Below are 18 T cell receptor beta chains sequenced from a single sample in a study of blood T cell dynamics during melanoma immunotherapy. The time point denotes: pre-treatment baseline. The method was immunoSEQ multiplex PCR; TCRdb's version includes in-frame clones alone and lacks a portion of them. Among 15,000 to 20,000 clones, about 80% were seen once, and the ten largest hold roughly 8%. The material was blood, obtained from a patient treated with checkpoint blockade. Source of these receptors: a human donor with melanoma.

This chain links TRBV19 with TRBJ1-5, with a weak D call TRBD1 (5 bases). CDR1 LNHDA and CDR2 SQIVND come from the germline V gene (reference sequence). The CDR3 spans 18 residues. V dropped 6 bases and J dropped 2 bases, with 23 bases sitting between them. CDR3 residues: CASSSSGTALKGNQPQHF. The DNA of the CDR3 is TGTGCCAGTAGCTCCTCCGGGACGGCACTAAAGGGCAATCAGCCCCAGCATTTT.

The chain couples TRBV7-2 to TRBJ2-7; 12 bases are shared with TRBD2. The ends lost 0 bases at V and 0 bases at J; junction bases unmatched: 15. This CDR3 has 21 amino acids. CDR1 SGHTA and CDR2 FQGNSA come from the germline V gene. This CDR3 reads CASSLAWFRASGRVSSYEQYF. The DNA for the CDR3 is TGTGCCAGCAGCTTAGCTTGGTTTCGGGCTAGCGGGAGGGTAAGCTCCTACGAGCAGTACTTC.

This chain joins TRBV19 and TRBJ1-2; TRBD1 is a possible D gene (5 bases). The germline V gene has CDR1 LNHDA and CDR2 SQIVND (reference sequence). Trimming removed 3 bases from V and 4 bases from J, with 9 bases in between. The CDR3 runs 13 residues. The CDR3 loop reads CASSIRGSYGYTF. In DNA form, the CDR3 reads TGTGCCAGTAGTATTCGGGGGTCCTATGGCTACACCTTC. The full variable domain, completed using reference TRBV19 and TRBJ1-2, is DGGITQSPKYLFRKEGQNVTLSCEQNLNHDAMYWYRQDPGQGLRLIYYSQIVNDFQKGDIAEGYSVSREKKESFPLTVTSAQKNPTAFYLCASSIRGSYGYTFGSGTRLTVV.

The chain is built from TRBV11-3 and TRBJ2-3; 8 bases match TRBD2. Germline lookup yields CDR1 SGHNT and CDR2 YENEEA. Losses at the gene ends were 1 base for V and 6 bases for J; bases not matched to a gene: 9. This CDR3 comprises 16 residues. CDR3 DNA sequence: TGTGCCAGCAGCTTAGGACTAGCGCCCCTCGGGGATACGCAGTATTTT. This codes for CASSLGLAPLGDTQYF.

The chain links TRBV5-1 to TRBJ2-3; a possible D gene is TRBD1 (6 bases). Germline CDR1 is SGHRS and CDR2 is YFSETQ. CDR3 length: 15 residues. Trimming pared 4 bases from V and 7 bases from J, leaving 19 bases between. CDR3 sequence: CASSRDRSLVYTQYF. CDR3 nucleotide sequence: TGCGCCAGCAGCCGTGACAGGTCCTTGGTATATACGCAGTATTTT.

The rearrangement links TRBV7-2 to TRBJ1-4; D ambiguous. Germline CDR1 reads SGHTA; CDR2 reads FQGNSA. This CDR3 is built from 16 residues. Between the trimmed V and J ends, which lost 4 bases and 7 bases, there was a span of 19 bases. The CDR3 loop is CASSSVSRSGSEKLFF. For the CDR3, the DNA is TGTGCCAGCAGCTCCGTGAGTAGGTCCGGGAGTGAAAAACTGTTTTTT.

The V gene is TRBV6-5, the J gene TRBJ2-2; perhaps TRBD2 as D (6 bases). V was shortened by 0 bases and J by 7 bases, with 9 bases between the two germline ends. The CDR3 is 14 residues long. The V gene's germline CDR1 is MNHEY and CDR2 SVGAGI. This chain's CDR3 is CASSYSGEVGELFF. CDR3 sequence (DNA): TGTGCCAGCAGTTACTCGGGGGAGGTCGGGGAGCTGTTTTTT.

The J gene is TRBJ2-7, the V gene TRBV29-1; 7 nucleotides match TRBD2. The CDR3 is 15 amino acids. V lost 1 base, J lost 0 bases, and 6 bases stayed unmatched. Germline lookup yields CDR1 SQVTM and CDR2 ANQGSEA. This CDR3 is CSVEVVGRGSYEQYF. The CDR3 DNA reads TGCAGCGTTGAAGTGGTGGGGAGGGGCTCCTACGAGCAGTACTTC.

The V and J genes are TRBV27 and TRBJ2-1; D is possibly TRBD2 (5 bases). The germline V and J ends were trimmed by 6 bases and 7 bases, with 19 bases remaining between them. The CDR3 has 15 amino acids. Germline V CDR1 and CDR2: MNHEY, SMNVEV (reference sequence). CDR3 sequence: CASRPYLGRGNEQFF. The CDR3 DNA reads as TGTGCCAGCAGACCCTACTTGGGTAGAGGGAATGAGCAGTTCTTC.

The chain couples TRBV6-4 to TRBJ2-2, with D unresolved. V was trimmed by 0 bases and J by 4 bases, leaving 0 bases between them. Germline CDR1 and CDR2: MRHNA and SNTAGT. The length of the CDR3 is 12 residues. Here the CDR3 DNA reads TGTGCCAGCAGTGACTCCACCGGGGAGCTGTTTTTT. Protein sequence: CASSDSTGELFF.

The CDR3 is CARSLEGRSQHF. As DNA, the CDR3 is TGTGCCAGAAGCTTGGAAGGAAGGTCCCAGCATTTT. This chain joins TRBV5-3 and TRBJ1-5; D is undetermined. TRBV5-3 is identified as an open reading frame with a role that is uncertain. This CDR3 has 12 amino acids. The V and J ends lost 0 bases and 11 bases respectively, with 9 bases between them.

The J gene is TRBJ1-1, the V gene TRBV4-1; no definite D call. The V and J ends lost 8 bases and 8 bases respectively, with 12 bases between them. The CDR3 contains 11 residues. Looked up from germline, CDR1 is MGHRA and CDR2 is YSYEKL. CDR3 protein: CASGFQDEAFF. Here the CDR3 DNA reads TGCGCCAGCGGGTTTCAGGACGAAGCTTTCTTT.

This CDR3 is CASRLQGGGNYGYTF. CDR3 sequence (DNA): TGTGCCAGCAGATTGCAGGGGGGAGGTAACTATGGCTACACCTTC. The J gene is TRBJ1-2, the V gene TRBV6-1; 7 nucleotides line up with TRBD1. This CDR3 is 15 amino acids long. CDR1 is MNHNS, CDR2 SASEGT, per germline. J lost 1 base, V lost 6 bases, and 8 bases had no gene match.

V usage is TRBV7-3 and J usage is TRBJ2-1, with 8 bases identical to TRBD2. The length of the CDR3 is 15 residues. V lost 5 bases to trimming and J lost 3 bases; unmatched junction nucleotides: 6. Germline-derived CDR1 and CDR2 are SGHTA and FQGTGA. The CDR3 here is CASSPALAGYNEQFF. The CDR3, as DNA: TGTGCCAGCAGCCCAGCGCTAGCGGGCTACAATGAGCAGTTCTTC.

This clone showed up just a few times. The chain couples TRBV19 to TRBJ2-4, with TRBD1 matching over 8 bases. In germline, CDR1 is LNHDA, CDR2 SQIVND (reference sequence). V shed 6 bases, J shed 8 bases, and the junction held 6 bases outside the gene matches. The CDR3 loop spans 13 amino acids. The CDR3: CASRPTGEDIQYF. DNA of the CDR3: TGTGCCAGTAGGCCGACAGGGGAGGACATTCAGTACTTC.

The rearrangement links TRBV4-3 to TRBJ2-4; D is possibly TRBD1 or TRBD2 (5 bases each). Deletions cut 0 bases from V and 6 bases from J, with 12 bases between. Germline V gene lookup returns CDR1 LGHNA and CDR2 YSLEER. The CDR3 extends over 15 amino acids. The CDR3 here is CASSQETRGPNIQYF. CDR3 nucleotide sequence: TGCGCCAGCAGCCAAGAGACCCGGGGACCAAACATTCAGTACTTC.

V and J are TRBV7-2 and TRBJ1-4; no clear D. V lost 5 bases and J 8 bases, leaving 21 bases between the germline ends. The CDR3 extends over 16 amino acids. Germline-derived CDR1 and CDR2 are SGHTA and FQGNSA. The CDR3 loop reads CASSRRPPGVGEKLFF. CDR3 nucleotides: TGTGCCAGCAGCAGGAGGCCGCCAGGCGTTGGAGAAAAACTGTTTTTT. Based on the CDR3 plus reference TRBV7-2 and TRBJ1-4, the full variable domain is GAGVSQSPSNKVTEKGKDVELRCDPISGHTALYWYRQSLGQGLEFLIYFQGNSAPDKSGLPSDRFSAERTGGSVSTLTIQRTQQEDSAVYLCASSRRPPGVGEKLFFGSGTQLSVL.

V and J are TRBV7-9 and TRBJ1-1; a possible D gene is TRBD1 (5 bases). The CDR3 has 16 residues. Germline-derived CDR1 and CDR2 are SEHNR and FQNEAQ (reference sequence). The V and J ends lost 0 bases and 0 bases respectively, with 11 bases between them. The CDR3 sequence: CASSLAQGKMNTEAFF. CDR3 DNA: TGTGCCAGCAGCTTAGCGCAGGGAAAGATGAACACTGAAGCTTTCTTT.